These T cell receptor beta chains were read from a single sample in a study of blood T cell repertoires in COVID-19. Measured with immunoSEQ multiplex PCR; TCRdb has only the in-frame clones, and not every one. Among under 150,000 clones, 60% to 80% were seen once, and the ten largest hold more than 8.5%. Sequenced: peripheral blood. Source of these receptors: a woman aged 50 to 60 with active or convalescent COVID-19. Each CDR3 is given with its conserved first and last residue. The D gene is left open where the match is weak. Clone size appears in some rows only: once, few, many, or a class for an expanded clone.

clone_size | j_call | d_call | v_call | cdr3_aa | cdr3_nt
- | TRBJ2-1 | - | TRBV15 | CATSPQGGNEQFF | TGTGCCACCTCACCCCAGGGAGGCAATGAGCAGTTCTTC
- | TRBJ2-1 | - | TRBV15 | CATSRATAPSSYNEQFF | TGTGCCACCAGCAGAGCGACAGCACCTAGCTCCTACAATGAGCAGTTCTTC
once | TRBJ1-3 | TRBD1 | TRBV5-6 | CASSPRDRTTVSGNTIYF | TGTGCCAGCAGCCCCCGGGACAGGACCACTGTCTCTGGAAACACCATATATTTT
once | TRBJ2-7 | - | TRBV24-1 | CATSGFGGSEQYF | TGTGCCACCTCGGGCTTTGGAGGCTCCGAGCAGTACTTC
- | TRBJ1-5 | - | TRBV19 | CASSSRQSHQPQHF | TGTGCCAGTAGTTCTAGACAGTCCCATCAGCCCCAGCATTTT
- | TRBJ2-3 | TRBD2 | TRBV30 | CAWSSGLSTDTQYF | TGTGCCTGGTCTAGCGGACTGAGCACAGATACGCAGTATTTT
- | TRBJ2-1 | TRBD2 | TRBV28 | CASSSSSGRAVNEQFF | TGTGCCAGCAGTTCATCTAGCGGGAGGGCCGTAAATGAGCAGTTCTTC
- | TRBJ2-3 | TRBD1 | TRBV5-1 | CASSLDRGDTDTQYF | TGCGCCAGCAGCTTGGACAGGGGCGATACAGATACGCAGTATTTT
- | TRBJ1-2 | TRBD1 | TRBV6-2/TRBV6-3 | CASSNRGSLYGYTF | TGTGCCAGCAGTAACAGGGGCTCCCTCTATGGCTACACCTTC
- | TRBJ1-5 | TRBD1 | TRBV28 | CASVYRGREQPQHF | TGTGCCAGCGTATACAGGGGGCGCGAACAGCCCCAGCATTTT
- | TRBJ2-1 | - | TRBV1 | CTSSQVASGGAYNEQFF | TGCACCAGCAGCCAAGTGGCTAGCGGGGGGGCGTACAATGAGCAGTTCTTC
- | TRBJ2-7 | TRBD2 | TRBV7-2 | CASTLAGGFYEQYF | TGTGCCAGCACCCTAGCGGGAGGGTTCTACGAGCAGTACTTC
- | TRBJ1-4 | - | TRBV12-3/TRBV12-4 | CASTPRTNEKLFF | TGTGCCAGCACCCCGCGGACTAATGAAAAACTGTTTTTT
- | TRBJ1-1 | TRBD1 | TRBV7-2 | CASRSTGGGNTEAFF | TGTGCCAGCAGGTCTACAGGGGGGGGGAACACTGAAGCTTTCTTT
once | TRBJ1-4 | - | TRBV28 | CASTIRGGAVEKLFF | TGTGCCAGCACCATTCGAGGGGGAGCAGTTGAAAAACTGTTTTTT
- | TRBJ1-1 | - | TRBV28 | CASSTPTKPNTEAFF | TGTGCCAGCAGTACCCCGACTAAACCGAACACTGAAGCTTTCTTT
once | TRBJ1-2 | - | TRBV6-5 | CASSYSATVTYGYTF | TGTGCCAGCAGTTACTCCGCGACAGTGACCTATGGCTACACCTTC
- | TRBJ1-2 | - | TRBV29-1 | CSVEVGLGYTF | TGCAGCGTTGAAGTAGGACTCGGCTACACCTTC
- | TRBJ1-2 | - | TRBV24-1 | CATSEGEGYGYTF | TGTGCCACCAGTGAAGGAGAGGGCTATGGCTACACCTTC
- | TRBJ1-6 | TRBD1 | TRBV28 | CASTVQQGAKPLHF | TGTGCCAGCACCGTACAACAGGGGGCAAAGCCCCTCCACTTT
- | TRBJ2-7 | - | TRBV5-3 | CARSLAFGTGSSYEQYF | TGTGCCAGAAGCTTGGCATTCGGAACAGGGAGCTCCTACGAGCAGTACTTC
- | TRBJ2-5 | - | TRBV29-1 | CSVVVVAGSGETQYF | TGCAGCGTTGTTGTTGTTGCGGGTAGTGGGGAGACCCAGTACTTC
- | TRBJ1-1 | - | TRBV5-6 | CASSPHVSGTEAFF | TGTGCCAGCAGCCCCCATGTATCGGGCACTGAAGCTTTCTTT
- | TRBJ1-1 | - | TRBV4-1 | CASSLTGEAFF | TGCGCCAGCAGCCTGACGGGTGAAGCTTTCTTT
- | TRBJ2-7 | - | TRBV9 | CASSGGQHSSYEQYF | TGTGCCAGCAGCGGTGGACAGCACAGCTCCTACGAGCAGTACTTC
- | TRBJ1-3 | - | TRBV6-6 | CASGTGSSGNTIYF | TGTGCCAGCGGTACAGGGAGCTCTGGAAACACCATATATTTT
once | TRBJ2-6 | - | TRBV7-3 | CASSFQGTGANVLTF | TGTGCCAGCAGCTTTCAGGGGACTGGGGCCAACGTCCTGACTTTC
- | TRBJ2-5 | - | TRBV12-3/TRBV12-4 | CASSLPPGTQYF | TGTGCCAGCAGTCTCCCCCCGGGGACCCAGTACTTC
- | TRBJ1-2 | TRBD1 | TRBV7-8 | CASSLRDRGQDGYTF | TGTGCCAGCAGCTTACGGGACAGGGGGCAGGATGGCTACACCTTC
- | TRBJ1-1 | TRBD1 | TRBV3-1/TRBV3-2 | CASSQGQGANTEAFF | TGTGCCAGCAGCCAGGGACAGGGGGCCAACACTGAAGCTTTCTTT
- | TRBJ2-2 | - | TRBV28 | CASGTTNTGELFF | TGTGCCAGCGGGACAACTAACACCGGGGAGCTGTTTTTT
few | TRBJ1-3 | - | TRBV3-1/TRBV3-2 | CASSAHLNSGNTIYF | TGTGCCAGCAGCGCACACCTCAACTCTGGAAACACCATATATTTT
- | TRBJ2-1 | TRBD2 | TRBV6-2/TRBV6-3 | CASSTGLAGGPSYNEQFF | TGTGCCAGCAGTACGGGACTAGCGGGGGGGCCTTCCTACAATGAGCAGTTCTTC
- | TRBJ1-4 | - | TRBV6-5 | CASRGGIATNEKLFF | TGTGCCAGCAGGGGGGGGATTGCAACTAATGAAAAACTGTTTTTT
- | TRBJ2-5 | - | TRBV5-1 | CASSLVPEETQYF | TGCGCCAGCAGCTTGGTCCCCGAAGAGACCCAGTACTTC
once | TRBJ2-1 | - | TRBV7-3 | CASSQNRDYNEQFF | TGTGCCAGCAGCCAGAACAGGGACTACAATGAGCAGTTCTTC
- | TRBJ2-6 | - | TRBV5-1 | CASSSGDKAGANVLTF | TGCGCCAGCAGCTCCGGGGACAAGGCCGGGGCCAACGTCCTGACTTTC
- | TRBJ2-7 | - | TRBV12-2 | CASRPTQQRDEQYF | TGTGCAAGTCGCCCGACCCAGCAGCGGGACGAGCAGTACTTC
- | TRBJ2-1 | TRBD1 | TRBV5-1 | CASSFSSLQGAHEQFF | TGCGCCAGCAGCTTTTCATCCTTACAGGGGGCGCATGAGCAGTTCTTC
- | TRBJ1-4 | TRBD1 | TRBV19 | CASSLRTGGIEKLFF | TGTGCCAGTAGTCTGCGGACAGGGGGGATTGAAAAACTGTTTTTT
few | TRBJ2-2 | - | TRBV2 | CASTSPGELFF | TGTGCCAGCACGAGTCCCGGGGAGCTGTTTTTT
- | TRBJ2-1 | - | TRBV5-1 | CASSLGGGLSSYNEQFF | TGCGCCAGCAGCTTGGGGGGGGGCCTCAGCTCCTACAATGAGCAGTTCTTC
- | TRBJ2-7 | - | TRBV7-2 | CASSLALSYEQYF | TGTGCCAGCAGCTTAGCGCTAAGCTACGAGCAGTACTTC
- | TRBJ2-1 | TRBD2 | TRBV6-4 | CASRDWMTSGTNNEQFF | TGTGCCAGCAGGGACTGGATGACTAGCGGAACTAACAATGAGCAGTTCTTC
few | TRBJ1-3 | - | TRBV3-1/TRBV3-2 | CASSQSDSSGNTIYF | TGTGCCAGCAGCCAATCGGACAGCAGTGGAAACACCATATATTTT
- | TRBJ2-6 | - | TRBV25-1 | CASTSVRANVLTF | TGTGCCAGCACTAGCGTTAGGGCCAACGTCCTGACTTTC
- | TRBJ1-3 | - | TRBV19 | CASRSTSREDIYF | TGTGCCTCCCGGAGCACATCCCGGGAGGACATATATTTT
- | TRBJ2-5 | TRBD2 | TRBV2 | CASRRITGGQETQYF | TGTGCCAGCAGGCGGATAACGGGAGGGCAAGAGACCCAGTACTTC
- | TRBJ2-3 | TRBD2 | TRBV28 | CASSFMFTSGSSDTQYF | TGTGCCAGCAGTTTTATGTTCACCAGCGGGAGTTCAGATACGCAGTATTTT
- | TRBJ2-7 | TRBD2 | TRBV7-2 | CASSLNGGRSPYEQYF | TGTGCCAGCAGCTTAAACGGCGGGAGGTCCCCCTACGAGCAGTACTTC
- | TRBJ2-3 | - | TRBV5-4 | CASSPMGALITDTQYF | TGTGCCAGCAGCCCGATGGGGGCCCTGATCACAGATACGCAGTATTTT
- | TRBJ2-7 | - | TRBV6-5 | CASGDPGSPNYEQYF | TGTGCCAGCGGGGATCCAGGGTCCCCAAACTACGAGCAGTACTTC
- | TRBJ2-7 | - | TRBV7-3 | CASSLASSYEQYF | TGTGCCAGCAGCTTAGCTAGCTCCTACGAGCAGTACTTC
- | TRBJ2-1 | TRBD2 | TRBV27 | CASSSRLAGDNEQFF | TGTGCCAGCAGTTCACGACTAGCGGGTGACAATGAGCAGTTCTTC
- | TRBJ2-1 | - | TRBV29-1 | CSVEQAGLGLF | TGCAGCGTTGAGCAAGCGGGTCTAGGTCTCTTC
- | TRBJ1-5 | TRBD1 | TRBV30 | CAWSLTGGGNQPQHF | TGTGCCTGGAGTTTAACAGGGGGCGGCAATCAGCCCCAGCATTTT
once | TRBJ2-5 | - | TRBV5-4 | CASSYGTLETQYF | TGTGCCAGCAGCTACGGGACTTTAGAGACCCAGTACTTC
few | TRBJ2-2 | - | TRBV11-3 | CASSLQVGGELFF | TGTGCCAGCAGCTTACAGGTTGGCGGGGAGCTGTTTTTT